Here is one T cell receptor (beta chain) with its context. Measured with immunoSEQ multiplex PCR; TCRdb has only the in-frame clones, and not every one. The sample comprises approximately 320,000 clones, roughly 90% of which are singletons, and 11% rests with the top ten. This sample is drawn from a study of blood T cell repertoires in COVID-19. This TCR was sampled from a woman aged 30 to 39 with COVID-19, enrolled during active disease. The sample taken for sequencing was peripheral blood.

The CDR3 DNA is TGTGCCAGCTCACGGGGAGGGGTTGAAAAACTGTTTTTT. As protein: CASSRGGVEKLFF. This chain connects TRBV18 to TRBJ1-4; weak D call: TRBD1 (5 bases). The CDR3 runs to 13 residues. The germline gives CDR1 KGHSH, CDR2 LQKENI. V was trimmed by 4 bases and J by 7 bases, leaving 10 bases between them.